The 21 T cell receptor beta chains listed next were all sequenced from one sample in a study of cytomegalovirus exposure and HLA in healthy donors. With 60 Vbeta and 13 Jbeta primers, the PCR was carried out. Clones were read by immunoSEQ multiplex PCR, and TCRdb kept only the in-frame ones, dropping some. The table lists around 150,000 clones, approximately 80% of them singletons, with roughly 3.6% in the top ten. Sequences were obtained from PBMCs. The source of these receptors is a man aged 30 to 45 in good health and CMV-seropositive.

This sequence joins TRBV27 and TRBJ2-2; D is possibly TRBD2 (5 bases). V lost 5 bases to trimming and J lost 11 bases, with 15 bases between them. The CDR3 length is 13 residues. Germline CDR1 MNHEY, CDR2 SMNVEV (reference sequence). CDR3 bases: TGTGCCAGCAGTCACGGCGCGGGTCTCGAGCTGTTTTTT. Translating it yields CASSHGAGLELFF.

V usage is TRBV5-1 and J usage is TRBJ2-5, with 8 bases matching TRBD1. CDR3 length equals 16 residues. In germline, CDR1 is SGHRS, CDR2 YFSETQ. V lost 0 bases, J lost 2 bases, and 6 bases stayed unmatched. CDR3 protein: CASSLGTGMSQETQYF. The CDR3 DNA follows: TGCGCCAGCAGCTTGGGGACAGGGATGAGTCAAGAGACCCAGTACTTC.

The chain uses TRBV28 and TRBJ1-2; 8 positions match TRBD1. CDR3 length equals 15 residues. Per the germline V gene, CDR1 is MDHEN and CDR2 is SYDVKM. V was pared by 3 bases and J by 7 bases, with 10 bases of the junction left unmatched. In DNA form, the CDR3 reads TGTGCCAGCAGTTTCTCAGGGGGCTCAAGGGTTGGCTACACCTTC. Its protein product is CASSFSGGSRVGYTF.

V usage is TRBV5-1 and J usage is TRBJ1-2; 8 bases map to TRBD1. Germline CDR1 reads SGHRS; CDR2 reads YFSETQ. With V trimmed by 4 bases and J by 5 bases, 7 bases remained unmatched. The CDR3 has 14 residues. The CDR3 DNA follows: TGCGCCAGCAGCCGGGGACAGGAGGGATATGGCTACACCTTC. It is translated as CASSRGQEGYGYTF.

Details on this clone: The sample carries other DNA sequences with the same CDR3. This chain connects TRBV5-1 to TRBJ2-3, with D possibly being TRBD1 (6 bases). Trimming took 0 bases from V and 3 from J, leaving 8 bases between them. CDR3 length: 14 residues. Germline V CDR1 and CDR2: SGHRS, YFSETQ. CDR3 region: CASSLGTATDTQYF. In DNA form, the CDR3 reads TGCGCCAGCAGCTTGGGGACAGCAACAGATACGCAGTATTTT.

This sequence joins TRBV27 and TRBJ2-3, with 9 bases that match TRBD1. CDR3 size: 16 residues. The J segment lost 3 bases and the V segment lost 5 bases, leaving 9 bases of the junction unmatched. Looked up from germline, CDR1 is MNHEY and CDR2 is SMNVEV (reference sequence). CDR3 loop: CASSPPRDRVTDTQYF. For the CDR3, the DNA is TGTGCCAGCAGTCCTCCCCGGGACAGGGTTACAGATACGCAGTATTTT.

The chain uses TRBV5-1 and TRBJ2-5; TRBD1 matches at 7 bases. This CDR3 comprises 14 residues. Germline CDR1 SGHRS, CDR2 YFSETQ. V was clipped by 4 bases and J by 5 bases; unmatched bases: 8. Here the CDR3 DNA reads TGCGCCAGCAGCCCGACAGGGATTTACGAGACCCAGTACTTC. It yields the protein CASSPTGIYETQYF.

The CDR3 nucleotides are TGTGCCAGCAGCCTCCACAGCGGGGGCCGCACAGATACGCAGTATTTT. Encoded protein: CASSLHSGGRTDTQYF. This rearrangement joins TRBV7-2 to TRBJ2-3; 8 nucleotides align to TRBD2. The CDR3 loop spans 16 amino acids. Unmatched junction bases numbered 8, after V lost 5 bases and J lost 1 base. Germline assignment: CDR1 SGHTA and CDR2 FQGNSA.

The chain is built from TRBV5-1 and TRBJ2-7; 9 nucleotides match TRBD1. CDR3 length equals 16 residues. Germline CDR1 SGHRS, CDR2 YFSETQ. With 5 bases clipped from V and 1 base from J, the junction kept 10 bases outside the gene matches. CDR3 protein: CASSSVRTGASYEQYF. DNA of the CDR3: TGCGCCAGCAGTTCAGTCAGGACAGGGGCTTCCTACGAGCAGTACTTC.

The rearrangement uses TRBV7-2 and TRBJ2-3; no definite D call. Trimming left V 4 bases short and J 6 bases short, with 11 bases between. This CDR3 is built from 13 residues. Per the germline V gene, CDR1 is SGHTA and CDR2 is FQGNSA. CDR3 region: CASSSTGLDTQYF. DNA for the CDR3: TGTGCCAGCAGCTCCACTGGGCTTGATACGCAGTATTTT.

In this sample, this clone turned up a few times. V usage is TRBV19 and J usage is TRBJ2-2; TRBD1 is a possible D gene (6 bases). The CDR3 contains 15 residues. Between the trimmed V and J ends, which lost 4 bases and 1 base, there was a span of 10 bases. Germline V gives CDR1 LNHDA, CDR2 SQIVND (reference sequence). Here the CDR3 reads CASSTGQRNTGELFF. The CDR3 DNA is TGTGCCAGTAGTACCGGACAGCGGAACACCGGGGAGCTGTTTTTT.

This rearrangement joins TRBV5-1 to TRBJ2-1, with D perhaps matching TRBD1 (6 bases). Germline V lookup: CDR1 SGHRS, CDR2 YFSETQ. V was shortened by 2 bases and J by 2 bases, with 14 bases between the two germline ends. The CDR3 is 16 amino acids. For the CDR3, the DNA is TGCGCCAGCAGCTTTGGTGAAGGGGGACCCTACAATGAGCAGTTCTTC. Protein: CASSFGEGGPYNEQFF.

This clone is a singleton in its sample. V and J are TRBV6-5 and TRBJ1-4, with 8 bases lining up with TRBD1. Germline V gene lookup returns CDR1 MNHEY and CDR2 SVGAGI. The CDR3 is 15 amino acids. V shed 0 bases and J 8 bases; nucleotides not matched to a gene: 5. CDR3 DNA sequence: TGTGCCAGCAGTTACTCGGCAGGGGGCAGGGAAAAACTGTTTTTT. It codes for CASSYSAGGREKLFF.

This clone has just a few counts. This rearrangement joins TRBV27 to TRBJ2-7; weak D call: TRBD1 (5 bases). This CDR3 has 13 amino acids. Germline CDR1 MNHEY, CDR2 SMNVEV (reference sequence). Trimming removed 3 bases from V and 4 bases from J, with 10 bases in between. CDR3: CASSLTVQYEQYF. The CDR3 nucleotides are TGTGCCAGCAGTTTGACAGTGCAGTACGAGCAGTACTTC.

The chain recombines TRBV29-1 with TRBJ2-3; 9 bases match TRBD2. Germline V gene lookup returns CDR1 SQVTM and CDR2 ANQGSEA. V shed 6 bases and J 4 bases; nucleotides not matched to a gene: 8. The CDR3 runs 14 residues. CDR3: CSVAGGEIPDTQYF. As DNA, the CDR3 is TGCAGCGTCGCGGGGGGGGAGATCCCAGATACGCAGTATTTT.

The V call is TRBV2, the J call TRBJ1-4; TRBD1 agrees at 7 bases. Losses at the gene ends were 9 bases for V and 7 bases for J; bases not matched to a gene: 11. The CDR3 consists of 14 residues. Germline V lookup: CDR1 SNHLY, CDR2 FYNNEI. The CDR3 coding sequence is TGTGCCAGTCTAGTCGACAGGGAAAGTGAAAAACTGTTTTTT. It specifies CASLVDRESEKLFF. The variable domain in full, completed from reference TRBV2 and TRBJ1-4, reads EPEVTQTPSHQVTQMGQEVILRCVPISNHLYFYWYRQILGQKVEFLVSFYNNEISEKSEIFDDQFSVERPDGSNFTLKIRSTKLEDSAMYFCASLVDRESEKLFFGSGTQLSVL.

V gene TRBV13 combines with J gene TRBJ1-1; D ambiguous. Trimming took off 1 base at V and 4 bases at J, with 7 bases between the two ends. CDR3 length equals 13 residues. Germline lookup yields CDR1 PRHDT and CDR2 FYEKMQ (reference sequence). CDR3 sequence (DNA): TGTGCCAGCAGCTTAGAAGGGAGCACTGAAGCTTTCTTT. It yields the protein CASSLEGSTEAFF.

This rearrangement joins TRBV5-1 to TRBJ1-2, with a possible D match to TRBD1 (6 bases). The germline gives CDR1 SGHRS, CDR2 YFSETQ. Trimming took off 0 bases at V and 0 bases at J, with 9 bases between the two ends. The CDR3 is 15 residues long. The CDR3 sequence is CASSLEGTTNYGYTF. The CDR3 nucleotides are TGCGCCAGCAGCTTGGAGGGGACAACTAACTATGGCTACACCTTC.

J is TRBJ2-3 and V is TRBV29-1, with 8 bases that match TRBD2. The germline gives CDR1 SQVTM, CDR2 ANQGSEA. This CDR3 has 15 amino acids. The V segment lost 0 bases and the J segment 1 base; nucleotides outside the gene matches: 3. DNA of the CDR3: TGCAGCGTTGAAGAAGGTAGCGGGGGCACAGATACGCAGTATTTT. Translated, it gives CSVEEGSGGTDTQYF.

This clone turned up a few times. The chain has TRBV2 and TRBJ1-6, with 9 bases identical to TRBD1. CDR3 length equals 14 residues. The ends lost 6 bases at V and 6 bases at J; junction bases unmatched: 3. The germline V gene encodes CDR1 SNHLY and CDR2 FYNNEI. CDR3: CASRATGGNSPLHF. In DNA, the CDR3 is TGTGCCAGCAGGGCGACAGGGGGTAATTCACCCCTCCACTTT.

The chain is built from TRBV27 and TRBJ2-5; tentative D call: TRBD2 (5 bases). V lost 5 bases and J 9 bases, leaving 16 bases between the germline ends. The CDR3 is 13 residues long. The germline V gene encodes CDR1 MNHEY and CDR2 SMNVEV (reference sequence). The DNA of the CDR3 is TGTGCCAGCAGTCCAGGAGGATTTTCGGCCCAGTACTTC. This gives the protein CASSPGGFSAQYF.